At least ten counts were recorded for the clone carrying this TCR beta chain. Its antigen is as yet unknown. Each sorted population was over 98% pure. The sample comes from a study of beta chain features in type 1 diabetes. The investigators reverse transcribed all of the isolated RNA, so they sequenced expressed TCRB transcripts. Read counts averaged roughly 4 million for samples of naive, central memory and regulatory T cells. The assay was immunoSEQ multiplex PCR, and TCRdb's table has in-frame clones only and misses some. The table records 970,000 or so clones, under 20% of them present only once. Study-wide results and limits: cDNA sequencing could over-represent cells with high TCR expression.

This sequence was found in a woman aged 18-29 years in good health. Sequencing used naive CD4+ T cells from blood.

CDR3 residues: CAIGGVGTDTQYF. CDR3 nucleotides: TGTGCCATCGGGGGAGTCGGCACAGATACGCAGTATTTT. This chain links TRBV10-3 with TRBJ2-3; either TRBD1 or TRBD2 may supply D (5 bases each). Per germline, CDR1 ENHRY and CDR2 SYGVKD. The V and J ends lost 8 bases and 1 base respectively, with 10 bases between them. This CDR3 region has 13 residues.